The T cell receptor (beta chain) described here comes from a study of T-cell memory formation after mild COVID-19. Findings and limits, study-wide: Researchers report contracting CD4+ clones mostly in CM and EM, with CD8+ clones in EMRA. CD4/CD8 balance characterized clones contracting day 15 to 85, and CD4+ skew characterized later expanders.

This clonotype came up many times. Its cognate antigen is unknown. Amplification by 5'RACE using constant-segment primers produced TCR alpha and TCR beta cDNA libraries that carried sample barcodes and UMIs. One entry per CDR3 protein results from TCRdb running MiXCR on the 5' RACE reads. This sample carries under 250,000 distinct CDR3 sequences, roughly 10% of them seen once, and the ten largest clones take about 3.8%. V was cut by 6 bases and J by 8 bases, with 13 bases left in between. The CDR3 is 12 residues long. This clonotype originated in a man younger than 35 who had mild COVID-19 (a few samples of this study predate the infection). Cell type and time point are not known. The V gene is TRBV12-3 or TRBV12-4, the J gene TRBJ1-2; D is possibly TRBD1 (5 bases). Sequences were obtained from PBMCs or a T cell subset sorted from them (not recorded which). This CDR3 is CASSVRGGGYTF. In DNA form, the CDR3 reads TGTGCCAGCAGCGTAAGGGGCGGCGGCTACACCTTC.